These 13 T cell receptor beta chains came from one sample sequenced in a study of T cell responses to AZD1222 COVID-19 vaccine. Some clones are missing from TCRdb's copy, which holds only in-frame ones; the method was immunoSEQ multiplex PCR. The repertoire holds roughly 180,000 clones, with about 90% as singletons. The material was peripheral blood, obtained 28 days after the second AZD1222 dose. These receptors all stem from an adult who received the AZD1222 COVID-19 vaccine.

The chain is built from TRBV9 and TRBJ2-2; D gene unclear. Germline assignment: CDR1 SGDLS and CDR2 YYNGEE. The ends were cut back, 0 bases at V and 5 bases at J, with 11 bases in the middle. The CDR3 length is 15 residues. This chain's CDR3 is CASSVEVFSTGELFF. The CDR3 DNA is TGTGCCAGCAGCGTAGAGGTCTTCTCAACCGGGGAGCTGTTTTTT.

The gene calls are TRBV6-1 and TRBJ1-3; D is uncertain. This CDR3 comprises 16 residues. Germline V gives CDR1 MNHNS, CDR2 SASEGT. Trimming took 3 bases from V and 1 from J, leaving 13 bases between them. CDR3 residues: CASSESVGGSGNTIYF. The DNA of the CDR3 is TGTGCCAGCAGTGAGTCCGTCGGAGGGTCTGGAAACACCATATATTTT.

This chain links TRBV18 with TRBJ1-2; D not certain. The V and J ends lost 3 bases and 8 bases respectively, with 13 bases between them. The CDR3 runs 13 residues. Germline V lookup: CDR1 KGHSH, CDR2 LQKENI. The CDR3 reads CASSPRSLEGYTF. The CDR3 nucleotides are TGTGCCAGCTCACCTCGATCGCTGGAAGGCTACACCTTC.

CDR3 loop: CAWSDQYPGGYGYTF. The CDR3 coding sequence is TGTGCCTGGAGCGATCAGTATCCGGGGGGCTATGGCTACACCTTC. The V gene is TRBV30, the J gene TRBJ1-2; possibly TRBD1 for D (5 bases). The CDR3 spans 15 residues. Germline CDR1 reads GTSNPN; CDR2 reads SVGIG (reference sequence). V was pared by 3 bases and J by 4 bases, with 18 bases between. The variable domain in full, with the rest retrieved from reference TRBV30 and TRBJ1-2, is SQTIHQWPATLVQPVGSPLSLECTVEGTSNPNLYWYRQAAGRGLQLLFYSVGIGQISSEVPQNLSASRPQDRQFILSSKKLLLSDSGFYLCAWSDQYPGGYGYTFGSGTRLTVV.

This clone appeared a single time. V is TRBV7-9 and J is TRBJ2-3; the D gene is possibly TRBD2 (5 bases). This CDR3 comprises 14 residues. The V gene lost 0 bases and the J gene lost 9 bases, with 13 bases spanning the gap. CDR1 is SEHNR and CDR2 is FQNEAQ in the germline V gene (reference sequence). The DNA of the CDR3 is TGTGCCAGCAGCTTAGCGGGGTTGGGGAGCACGCAGTATTTT. Amino acids: CASSLAGLGSTQYF. The full variable domain, rest sourced from reference TRBV7-9 and TRBJ2-3, is DTGVSQNPRHKITKRGQNVTFRCDPISEHNRLYWYRQTLGQGPEFLTYFQNEAQLEKSRLLSDRFSAERPKGSFSTLEIQRTEQGDSAMYLCASSLAGLGSTQYFGPGTRLTVL.

The chain has TRBV7-9 and TRBJ1-1; 8 positions match TRBD1. This CDR3 has 16 amino acids. Losses at the gene ends were 2 bases for V and 8 bases for J; bases not matched to a gene: 13. Germline V gives CDR1 SEHNR, CDR2 FQNEAQ (reference sequence). CDR3 region: CASSLQGARGRVEAFF. The DNA of the CDR3 is TGTGCCAGCAGCTTACAGGGGGCGAGAGGGAGGGTGGAAGCTTTCTTT.

CDR3 loop: CASSPGTTNQPQHF. DNA of the CDR3: TGCGCCAGCAGCCCCGGGACCACTAATCAGCCCCAGCATTTT. The J gene is TRBJ1-5, the V gene TRBV5-1; TRBD1 might be the D (5 bases). The CDR3 spans 14 residues. CDR1 and CDR2 from the germline V gene are SGHRS and YFSETQ. Trimming left V 4 bases short and J 4 bases short, with 12 bases between.

The V call is TRBV9, the J call TRBJ2-7; D possibly corresponds to TRBD1 (5 bases). This CDR3 spans 15 amino acids. Germline V gene sequence: CDR1 SGDLS, CDR2 YYNGEE. The V gene lost 1 base and the J gene lost 0 bases, with 11 bases spanning the gap. This CDR3 is CASSVSDSLSYEQYF. For the CDR3, the DNA is TGTGCCAGCAGCGTATCAGACAGCCTCTCCTACGAGCAGTACTTC.

This clone was detected once. The chain couples TRBV9 to TRBJ1-5; D gene unclear. CDR3 length: 14 amino acids. Looked up from germline, CDR1 is SGDLS and CDR2 is YYNGEE. V was pared by 3 bases and J by 4 bases, with 11 bases between. CDR3 in DNA: TGTGCCAGCAGCGAGGGTACCGTTAATCAGCCCCAGCATTTT. Its protein is CASSEGTVNQPQHF.

V usage is TRBV29-1 and J usage is TRBJ1-2; D is possibly TRBD1 (6 bases). The CDR3 is 13 residues long. With 4 bases removed from V and 4 bases from J, the gap between germline ends came to 13 bases. Germline CDR1 SQVTM, CDR2 ANQGSEA. Here the CDR3 reads CSVAGRGGYGYTF. The CDR3 DNA follows: TGCAGCGTTGCGGGCAGGGGCGGCTATGGCTACACCTTC. Full variable domain (outside the CDR3, taken from reference TRBV29-1 and TRBJ1-2): SAVISQKPSRDICQRGTSLTIQCQVDSQVTMMFWYRQQPGQSLTLIATANQGSEATYESGFVIDKFPISRPNLTFSTLTVSNMSPEDSSIYLCSVAGRGGYGYTFGSGTRLTVV.

This clone was seen a handful of times. The rearrangement uses TRBV4-1 and TRBJ2-4; possible D gene TRBD2, 5 bases. The CDR3 is made up of 17 amino acids. Between the trimmed V and J ends, which lost 3 bases and 6 bases, there was a span of 21 bases. Germline V gene sequence: CDR1 MGHRA, CDR2 YSYEKL. The CDR3 sequence: CASSQIDLVAGGNIQYF. Written as DNA, the CDR3 is TGCGCCAGCAGCCAGATTGATTTGGTGGCGGGTGGAAACATTCAGTACTTC.

This clone appeared once. This chain links TRBV19 with TRBJ1-5; D is perhaps TRBD1 (6 bases). This CDR3 is built from 14 residues. Per germline, CDR1 LNHDA and CDR2 SQIVND (reference sequence). Trimming left V 3 bases short and J 5 bases short, with 11 bases between. CDR3 residues: CASSIGQLYQPQHF. The CDR3 DNA follows: TGTGCCAGTAGTATCGGACAGCTTTATCAGCCCCAGCATTTT.

This clone was picked up one time. V is TRBV29-1 and J is TRBJ2-3; TRBD2 matches at 7 bases. This CDR3 has 13 residues. The germline gives CDR1 SQVTM, CDR2 ANQGSEA. After removal of 3 bases from V and 8 bases from J, the junction contained 8 bases not matched to a gene. CDR3 amino acids: CSVEEAGQGTQYF. The CDR3 nucleotides are TGCAGCGTTGAGGAAGCGGGGCAGGGTACGCAGTATTTT.